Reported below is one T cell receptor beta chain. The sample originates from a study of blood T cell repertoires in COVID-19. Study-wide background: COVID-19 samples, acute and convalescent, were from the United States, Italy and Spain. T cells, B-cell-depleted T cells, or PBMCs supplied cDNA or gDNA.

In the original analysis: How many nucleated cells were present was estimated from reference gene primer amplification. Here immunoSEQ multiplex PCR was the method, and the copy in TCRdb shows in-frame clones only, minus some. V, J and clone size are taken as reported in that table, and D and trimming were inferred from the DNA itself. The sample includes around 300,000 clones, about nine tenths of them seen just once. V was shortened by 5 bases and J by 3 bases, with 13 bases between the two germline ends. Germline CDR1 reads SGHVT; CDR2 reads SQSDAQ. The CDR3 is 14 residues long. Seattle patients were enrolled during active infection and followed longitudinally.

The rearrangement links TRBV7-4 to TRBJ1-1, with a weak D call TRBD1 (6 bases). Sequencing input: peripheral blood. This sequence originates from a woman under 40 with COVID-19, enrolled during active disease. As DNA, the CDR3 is TGTGCCAGCAGCCTTGGTGAGGGGGACACTGAAGCTTTCTTT. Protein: CASSLGEGDTEAFF. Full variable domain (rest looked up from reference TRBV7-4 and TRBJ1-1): GAGVSQSPRYKVAKRGRDVALRCDSISGHVTLYWYRQTLGQGSEVLTYSQSDAQRDKSGRPSGRFSAERPERSVSTLKIQRTEQGDSAVYLCASSLGEGDTEAFFGQGTRLTVV.